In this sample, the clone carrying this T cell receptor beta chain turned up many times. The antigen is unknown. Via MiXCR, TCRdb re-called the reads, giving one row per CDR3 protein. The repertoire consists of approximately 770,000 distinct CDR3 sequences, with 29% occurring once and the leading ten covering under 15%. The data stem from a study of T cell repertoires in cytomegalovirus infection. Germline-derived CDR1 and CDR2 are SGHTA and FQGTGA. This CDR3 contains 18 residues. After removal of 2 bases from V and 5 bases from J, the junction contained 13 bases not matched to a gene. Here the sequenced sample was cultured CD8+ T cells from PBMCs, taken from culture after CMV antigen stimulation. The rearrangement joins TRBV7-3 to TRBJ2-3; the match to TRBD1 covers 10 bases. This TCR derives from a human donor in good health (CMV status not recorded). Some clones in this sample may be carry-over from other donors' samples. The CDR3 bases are TGTGCCAGCAGCTTACTCAGAGTGACAGGGGGCGCCGGAGATACGCAGTATTTT. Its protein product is CASSLLRVTGGAGDTQYF.